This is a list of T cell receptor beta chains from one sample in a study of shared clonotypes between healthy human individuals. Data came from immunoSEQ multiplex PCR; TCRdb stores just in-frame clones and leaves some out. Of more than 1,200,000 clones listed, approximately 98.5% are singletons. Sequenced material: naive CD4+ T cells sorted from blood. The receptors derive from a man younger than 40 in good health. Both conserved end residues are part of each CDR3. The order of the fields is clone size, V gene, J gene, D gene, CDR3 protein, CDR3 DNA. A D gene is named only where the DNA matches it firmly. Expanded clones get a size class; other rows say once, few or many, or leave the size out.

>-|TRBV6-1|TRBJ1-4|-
CASSEFRGPGNEKLFF
TGTGCCAGCAGTGAATTCAGAGGGCCAGGAAATGAAAAACTGTTTTTT
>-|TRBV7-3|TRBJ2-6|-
CASSPGVTGANVLTF
TGTGCCAGCAGTCCTGGGGTTACGGGGGCCAACGTCCTGACTTTC
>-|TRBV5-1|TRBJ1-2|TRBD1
CASSTGTGARVNYGYTF
TGCGCCAGCAGCACAGGGACAGGGGCGCGAGTAAACTATGGCTACACCTTC
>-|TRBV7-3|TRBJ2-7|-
CASSLTDGPYEQYF
TGTGCCAGCAGCCTGACGGACGGGCCCTACGAGCAGTACTTC
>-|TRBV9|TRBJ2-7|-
CASSVGNVHEQYF
TGTGCCAGCAGCGTAGGAAATGTGCACGAGCAGTACTTC
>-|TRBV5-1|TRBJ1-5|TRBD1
CASSSGQGDQPQHF
TGCGCCAGCAGCTCTGGACAGGGCGATCAGCCCCAGCATTTT
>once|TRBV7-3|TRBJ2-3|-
CASSFSYTDTQYF
TGTGCCAGCAGCTTCTCCTACACAGATACGCAGTATTTT
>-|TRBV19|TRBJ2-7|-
CASSGGLGLHEQYF
TGTGCCAGTAGTGGGGGTCTGGGTCTCCACGAGCAGTACTTC
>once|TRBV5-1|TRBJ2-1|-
CASSLGRTLNEQFF
TGCGCCAGCAGCTTGGGGCGGACACTCAATGAGCAGTTCTTC
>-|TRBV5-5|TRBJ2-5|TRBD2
CASSWTRTETQYF
TGTGCCAGCAGCTGGACTAGAACCGAGACCCAGTACTTC
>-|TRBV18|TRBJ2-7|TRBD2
CASSPPEGLALHEQYF
TGTGCCAGCTCACCACCCGAAGGACTAGCTCTCCACGAGCAGTACTTC
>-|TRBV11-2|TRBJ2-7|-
CASSLGGGYEQYF
TGTGCCAGCAGCTTAGGAGGAGGCTACGAGCAGTACTTC
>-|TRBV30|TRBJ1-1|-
CAWSVLQKYTEAFF
TGTGCCTGGAGTGTACTGCAGAAGTACACTGAAGCTTTCTTT
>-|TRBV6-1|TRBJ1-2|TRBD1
CASSGDSYGYTF
TGTGCCAGCAGTGGGGACAGCTATGGCTACACCTTC
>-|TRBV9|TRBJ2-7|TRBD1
CASSGGTGSSYEQYF
TGTGCCAGCAGCGGAGGGACAGGGAGCTCCTACGAGCAGTACTTC
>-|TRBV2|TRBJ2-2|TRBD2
CASSSLAGDQNTGELFF
TGTGCCAGCAGCTCACTAGCGGGAGATCAGAACACCGGGGAGCTGTTTTTT
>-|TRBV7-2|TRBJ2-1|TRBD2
CASSLAGGPVEQFF
TGTGCCAGCAGCTTAGCGGGAGGGCCGGTAGAGCAGTTCTTC
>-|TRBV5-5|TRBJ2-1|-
CASSLGGSSYNEQFF
TGTGCCAGCAGCTTAGGTGGGAGCTCCTACAATGAGCAGTTCTTC
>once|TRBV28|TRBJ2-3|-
CASSFRTSTDTQYF
TGTGCCAGCAGTTTCCGGACTAGCACAGATACGCAGTATTTT
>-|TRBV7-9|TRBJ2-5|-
CASSPDVRETQYF
TGTGCCAGCAGCCCAGACGTCAGAGAGACCCAGTACTTC
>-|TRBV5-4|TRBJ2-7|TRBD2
CASSPGLAGGGREQYF
TGTGCCAGCAGCCCGGGACTAGCGGGAGGAGGTCGGGAGCAGTACTTC
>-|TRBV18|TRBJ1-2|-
CASSRGSDGYGYTF
TGTGCCAGCTCCCGCGGGTCGGACGGCTATGGCTACACCTTC
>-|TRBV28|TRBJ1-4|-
CASRYKKLFF
TGTGCCAGCAGGTACAAAAAACTGTTTTTT
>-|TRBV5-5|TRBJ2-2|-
CASMKSANTGELFF
TGTGCCAGCATGAAGTCGGCGAACACCGGGGAGCTGTTTTTT
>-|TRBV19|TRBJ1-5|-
CASSTARADQPQHF
TGTGCCAGTAGTACCGCGCGAGCGGATCAGCCCCAGCATTTT
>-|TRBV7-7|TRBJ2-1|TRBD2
CASSSGLAQRTTGNEQFF
TGTGCTAGCAGCTCGGGACTAGCGCAAAGAACAACGGGCAATGAGCAGTTCTTC
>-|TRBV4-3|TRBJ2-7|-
CASSQRQGGSYEQYF
TGCGCCAGCAGCCAACGACAGGGAGGCTCCTACGAGCAGTACTTC
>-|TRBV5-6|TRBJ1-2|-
CASSYDTYGYTF
TGTGCCAGCAGTTACGACACCTATGGCTACACCTTC
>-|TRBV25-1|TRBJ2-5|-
CASSGGQGRQETQYF
TGTGCCAGCAGTGGGGGACAAGGGAGACAAGAGACCCAGTACTTC
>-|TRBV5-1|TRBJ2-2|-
CASRQQPGTGELFF
TGCGCCAGCCGTCAACAGCCGGGCACCGGGGAGCTGTTTTTT
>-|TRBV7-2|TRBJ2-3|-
CASSLGGSFTDTQYF
TGTGCCAGCAGCCTGGGAGGCTCGTTCACAGATACGCAGTATTTT
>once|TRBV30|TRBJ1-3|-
CAWKAAGNTIYF
TGTGCCTGGAAGGCTGCTGGAAACACCATATATTTT
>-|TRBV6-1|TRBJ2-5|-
CASSEGGDKETQYF
TGTGCCAGCAGTGAAGGGGGCGATAAGGAGACCCAGTACTTC
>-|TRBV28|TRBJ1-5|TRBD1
CASSKGQGRNQPQHF
TGTGCCAGCAGCAAAGGACAGGGACGCAATCAGCCCCAGCATTTT
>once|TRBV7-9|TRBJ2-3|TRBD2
CASSSGLAVTDTQYF
TGTGCCAGCAGCTCCGGACTAGCGGTAACCGATACGCAGTATTTT
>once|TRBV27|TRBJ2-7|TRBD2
CASRTGTSGKTYEQYF
TGTGCCAGCAGAACCGGGACTAGCGGGAAAACCTACGAGCAGTACTTC
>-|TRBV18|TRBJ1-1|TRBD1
CASSVAGTVNTEAFF
TGTGCCAGCTCAGTCGCCGGGACAGTGAACACTGAAGCTTTCTTT
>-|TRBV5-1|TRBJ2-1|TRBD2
CASSLTSGASWSNEQFF
TGCGCCAGCAGCTTAACTAGCGGGGCCTCGTGGTCCAATGAGCAGTTCTTC
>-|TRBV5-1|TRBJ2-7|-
CASRGGGLRPTGSYEQYF
TGCGCCAGCAGGGGGGGAGGATTGCGACCGACAGGATCCTACGAGCAGTACTTC
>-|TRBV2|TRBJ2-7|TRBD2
CASSETSGRGEQYF
TGTGCCAGCAGCGAGACTAGCGGGAGGGGCGAGCAGTACTTC
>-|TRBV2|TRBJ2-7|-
CASSLIGDSYEQYF
TGTGCCAGCAGCCTAATCGGCGACTCCTACGAGCAGTACTTC
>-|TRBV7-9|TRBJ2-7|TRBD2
CASNLAGGLNEQYF
TGTGCCAGCAATCTAGCGGGAGGGCTTAACGAGCAGTACTTC
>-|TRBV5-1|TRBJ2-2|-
CASSSTGGRNRNTGELFF
TGCGCCAGCAGCTCCACTGGGGGGCGAAACCGAAACACCGGGGAGCTGTTTTTT
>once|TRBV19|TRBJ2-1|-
CASGRGPNEQFF
TGTGCCAGTGGCCGAGGGCCCAATGAGCAGTTCTTC
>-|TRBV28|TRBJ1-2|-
CAIRQAPFYGYTF
TGTGCCATACGACAGGCGCCCTTCTATGGCTACACCTTC
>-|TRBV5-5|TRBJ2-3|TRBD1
CASSLPGTDTDTQYF
TGTGCCAGCAGCTTGCCCGGGACAGACACAGATACGCAGTATTTT
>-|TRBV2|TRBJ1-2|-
CASSDLTSNYGYTF
TGTGCCAGCAGTGATCTTACATCTAACTATGGCTACACCTTC
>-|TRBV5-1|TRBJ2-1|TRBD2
CASSLYGTSGTPTRYNEQFF
TGCGCCAGCAGCTTGTACGGGACTAGCGGGACCCCAACTCGTTACAATGAGCAGTTCTTC
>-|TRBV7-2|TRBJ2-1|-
CASSLARTSNEQFF
TGTGCCAGCAGCTTAGCGCGGACTTCGAATGAGCAGTTCTTC
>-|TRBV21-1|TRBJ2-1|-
CASSKKAASYNEQFF
TGTGCCAGCAGCAAAAAAGCGGCCTCCTACAATGAGCAGTTCTTC